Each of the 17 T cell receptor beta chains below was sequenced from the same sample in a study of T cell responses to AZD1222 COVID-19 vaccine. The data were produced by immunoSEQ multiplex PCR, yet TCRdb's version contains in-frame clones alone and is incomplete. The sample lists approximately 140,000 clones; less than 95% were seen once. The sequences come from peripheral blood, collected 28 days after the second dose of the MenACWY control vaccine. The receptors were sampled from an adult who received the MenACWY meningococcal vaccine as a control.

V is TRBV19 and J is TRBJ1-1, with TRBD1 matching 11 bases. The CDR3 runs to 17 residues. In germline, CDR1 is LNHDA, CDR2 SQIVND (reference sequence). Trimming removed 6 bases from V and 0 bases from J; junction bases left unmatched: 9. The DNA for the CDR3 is TGTGCCAGTAGGCCACTAAGGGACAGGGGGATGAACACTGAAGCTTTCTTT. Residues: CASRPLRDRGMNTEAFF.

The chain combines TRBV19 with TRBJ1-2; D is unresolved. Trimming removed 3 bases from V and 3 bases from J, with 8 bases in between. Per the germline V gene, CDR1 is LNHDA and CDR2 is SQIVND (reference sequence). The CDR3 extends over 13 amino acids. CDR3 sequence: CASSIATDYGYTF. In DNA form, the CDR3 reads TGTGCCAGTAGTATCGCAACGGACTATGGCTACACCTTC.

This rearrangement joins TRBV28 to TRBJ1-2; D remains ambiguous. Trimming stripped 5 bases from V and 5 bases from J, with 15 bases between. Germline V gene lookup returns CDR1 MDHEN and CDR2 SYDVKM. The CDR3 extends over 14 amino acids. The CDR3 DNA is TGTGCCAGCAGTGTCTACAGACACATTTATGGCTACACCTTC. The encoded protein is CASSVYRHIYGYTF.

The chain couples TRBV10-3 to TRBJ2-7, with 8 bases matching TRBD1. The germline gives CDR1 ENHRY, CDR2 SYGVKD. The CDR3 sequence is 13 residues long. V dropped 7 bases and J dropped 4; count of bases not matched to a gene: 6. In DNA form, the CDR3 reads TGTGCCATCACCGGGACAGGTGGATACGAGCAGTACTTC. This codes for CAITGTGGYEQYF.

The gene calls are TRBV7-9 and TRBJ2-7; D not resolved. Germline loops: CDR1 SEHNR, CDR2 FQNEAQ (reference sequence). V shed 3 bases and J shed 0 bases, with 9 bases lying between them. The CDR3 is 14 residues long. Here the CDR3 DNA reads TGTGCCAGCAGCTTCGAGTTGAGCTCCTACGAGCAGTACTTC. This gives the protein CASSFELSSYEQYF.

The CDR3 loop is CATSRQGDQPQHF. Written as DNA, the CDR3 is TGTGCCACCAGTAGACAGGGGGATCAGCCCCAGCATTTT. This chain links TRBV24-1 with TRBJ1-5; 9 bases map to TRBD1. This CDR3 contains 13 residues. Germline loops: CDR1 KGHDR, CDR2 SFDVKD. After removal of 6 bases from V and 5 bases from J, the junction contained 1 base not matched to a gene.

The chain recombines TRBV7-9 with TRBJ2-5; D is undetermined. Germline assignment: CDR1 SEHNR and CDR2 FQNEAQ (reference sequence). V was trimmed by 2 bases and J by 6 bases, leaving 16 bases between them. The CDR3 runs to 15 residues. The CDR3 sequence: CASSLFASERKTQYF. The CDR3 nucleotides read TGTGCCAGCAGCTTATTTGCATCCGAACGGAAGACCCAGTACTTC.

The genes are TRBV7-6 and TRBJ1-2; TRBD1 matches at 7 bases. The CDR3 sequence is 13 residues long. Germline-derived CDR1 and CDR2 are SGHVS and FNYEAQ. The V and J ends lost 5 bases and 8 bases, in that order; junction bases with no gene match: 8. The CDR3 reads CASSETGSSGYTF. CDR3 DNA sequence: TGTGCCAGCAGCGAGACAGGGTCCTCGGGCTACACCTTC. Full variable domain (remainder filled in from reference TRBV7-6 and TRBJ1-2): GAGVSQSPRYKVTKRGQDVALRCDPISGHVSLYWYRQALGQGPEFLTYFNYEAQQDKSGLPNDRFSAERPEGSISTLTIQRTEQRDSAMYRCASSETGSSGYTFGSGTRLTVV.

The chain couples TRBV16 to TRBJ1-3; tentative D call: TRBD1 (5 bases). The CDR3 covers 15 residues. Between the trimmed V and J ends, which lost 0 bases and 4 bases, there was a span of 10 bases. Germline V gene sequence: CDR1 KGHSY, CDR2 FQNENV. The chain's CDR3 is CASSQSSGNGNTIYF. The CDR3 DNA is TGTGCCAGCAGCCAATCTTCAGGGAACGGAAACACCATATATTTT.

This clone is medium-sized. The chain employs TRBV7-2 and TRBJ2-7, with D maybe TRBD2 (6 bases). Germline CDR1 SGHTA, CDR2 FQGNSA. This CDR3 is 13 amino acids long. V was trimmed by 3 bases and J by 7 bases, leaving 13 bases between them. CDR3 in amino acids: CASSLSQAGEQYF. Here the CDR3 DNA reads TGTGCCAGCAGCTTGTCTCAGGCGGGGGAGCAGTACTTC.

The CDR3 DNA is TGTGCCAGTAGCGAGGGACTAGCGGGAGGGAAGGTTGGTGAGACCCAGTACTTC. As protein: CASSEGLAGGKVGETQYF. This chain connects TRBV19 to TRBJ2-5; 16 bases match TRBD2. The germline V gene has CDR1 LNHDA and CDR2 SQIVND (reference sequence). Germline trimming cut 6 bases from V and 5 bases from J; bases unmatched to any gene: 12. The CDR3 is 18 amino acids.

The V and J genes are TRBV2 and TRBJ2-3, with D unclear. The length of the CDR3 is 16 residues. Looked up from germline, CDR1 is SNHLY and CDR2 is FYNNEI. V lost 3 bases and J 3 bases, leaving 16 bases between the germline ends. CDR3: CASSDGPSARTDTQYF. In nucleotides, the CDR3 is TGTGCCAGCAGTGATGGTCCTTCCGCCCGGACAGATACGCAGTATTTT.

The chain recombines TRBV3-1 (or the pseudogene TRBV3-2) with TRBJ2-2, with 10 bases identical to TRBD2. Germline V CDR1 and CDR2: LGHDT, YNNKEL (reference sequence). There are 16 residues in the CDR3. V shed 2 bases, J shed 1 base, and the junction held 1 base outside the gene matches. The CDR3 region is CASSQLAGGNTGELFF. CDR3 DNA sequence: TGTGCCAGCAGCCAATTAGCGGGGGGGAACACCGGGGAGCTGTTTTTT.

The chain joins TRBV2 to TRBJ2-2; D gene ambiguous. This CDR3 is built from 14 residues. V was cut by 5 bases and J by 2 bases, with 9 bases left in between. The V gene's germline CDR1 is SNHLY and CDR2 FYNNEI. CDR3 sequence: CASSHGTNTGELFF. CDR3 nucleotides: TGTGCCAGCAGTCACGGCACCAACACCGGGGAGCTGTTTTTT.

This chain's CDR3 is CASSFYGMEQPQHF. The CDR3 nucleotides are TGTGCCAGCAGTTTTTATGGGATGGAACAGCCCCAGCATTTT. The genes are TRBV28 and TRBJ1-5; D remains ambiguous. The CDR3 totals 14 residues. V shed 3 bases and J shed 7 bases, with 13 bases lying between them. Germline values: CDR1 MDHEN, CDR2 SYDVKM.

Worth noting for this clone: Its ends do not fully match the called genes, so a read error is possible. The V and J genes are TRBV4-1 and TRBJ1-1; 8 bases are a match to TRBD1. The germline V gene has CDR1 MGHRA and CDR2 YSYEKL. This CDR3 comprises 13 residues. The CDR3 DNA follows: TGCGCCAGCAGCCAGGGGGGGACAGGTTTGTTTCTCTTT. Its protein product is CASSQGGTGLFLF.

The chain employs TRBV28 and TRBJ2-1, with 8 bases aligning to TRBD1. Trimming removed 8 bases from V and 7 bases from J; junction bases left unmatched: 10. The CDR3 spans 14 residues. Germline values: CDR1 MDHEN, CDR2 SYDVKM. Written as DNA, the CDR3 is TGTGCCAGCGGGAAGAGAACAGGGGGTAATGAGCAGTTCTTC. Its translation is CASGKRTGGNEQFF.